This T cell receptor beta chain was observed in a study of T cells after yellow fever vaccination. As for the study in general: Where fractions had low cell numbers, libraries were prepared from them with the SMART-Seq v4 Ultra Low Input RNA kit.

Broader study findings: Clones from primary vaccination mostly reappeared after the booster (roughly 95% CD4, approximately 91% CD8). Weaker, the secondary response had a peak occurring faster, on day 5 versus 15.

Germline loops: CDR1 ENHRY, CDR2 SYGVKD. Trimming pared 4 bases from V and 2 bases from J, leaving 8 bases between. The CDR3 is made up of 13 amino acids. The table lists this clonotype with many counts. Its antigen is unknown. TCRdb used MiXCR to reprocess the 5' RACE reads, holding one entry per CDR3 protein. This table has nearly 300,000 distinct CDR3 sequences, approximately 10% appearing once. This chain links TRBV10-3 with TRBJ1-2; D ambiguous. The material was CD4+ T cells sorted from PBMCs, obtained 5 days after the yellow fever booster vaccination. This receptor was identified in a young man who received the YFV17D yellow fever vaccine. CDR3 region: CAISVEENYGYTF. CDR3 nucleotide sequence: TGTGCCATCAGTGTTGAGGAAAACTATGGCTACACCTTC.